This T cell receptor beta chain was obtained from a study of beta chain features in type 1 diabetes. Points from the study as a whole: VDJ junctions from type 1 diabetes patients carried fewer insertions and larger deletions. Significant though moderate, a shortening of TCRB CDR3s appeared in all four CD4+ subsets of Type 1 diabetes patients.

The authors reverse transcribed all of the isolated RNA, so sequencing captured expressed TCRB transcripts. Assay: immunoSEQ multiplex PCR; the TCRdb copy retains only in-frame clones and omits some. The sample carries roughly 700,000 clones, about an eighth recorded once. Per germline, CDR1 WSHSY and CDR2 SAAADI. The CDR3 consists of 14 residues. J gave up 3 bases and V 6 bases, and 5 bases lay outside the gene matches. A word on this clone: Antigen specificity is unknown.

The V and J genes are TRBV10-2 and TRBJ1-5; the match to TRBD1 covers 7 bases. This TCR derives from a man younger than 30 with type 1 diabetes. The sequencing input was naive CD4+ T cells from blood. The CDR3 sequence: CASSATGDNQPQHF. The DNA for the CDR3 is TGCGCCAGCAGCGCAACAGGGGACAATCAGCCCCAGCATTTT.